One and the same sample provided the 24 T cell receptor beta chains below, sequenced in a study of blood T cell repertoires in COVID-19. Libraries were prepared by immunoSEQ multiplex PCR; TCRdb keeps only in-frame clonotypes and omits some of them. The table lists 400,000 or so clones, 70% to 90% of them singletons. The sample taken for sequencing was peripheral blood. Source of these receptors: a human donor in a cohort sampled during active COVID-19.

This chain's CDR3 is CASSYSVEGELARYYNYEQFF. The CDR3 nucleotides are TGTGCCAGCAGTTACTCCGTCGAGGGGGAACTAGCGAGATACTACAATTATGAGCAGTTCTTC. The V and J genes are TRBV6-2 or TRBV6-3 and TRBJ2-1; a weak D match, TRBD2 (7 bases). The CDR3 consists of 21 residues. Deletions cut 0 bases from V and 8 bases from J, with 32 bases between. CDR1 and CDR2 from the germline V gene are MNHEY and SVGEGT.

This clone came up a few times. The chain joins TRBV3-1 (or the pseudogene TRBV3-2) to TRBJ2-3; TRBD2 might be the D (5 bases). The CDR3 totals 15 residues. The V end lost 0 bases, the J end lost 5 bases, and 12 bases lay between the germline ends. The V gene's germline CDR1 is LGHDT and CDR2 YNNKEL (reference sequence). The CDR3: CASSQDGGRQDTQYF. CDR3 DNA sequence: TGTGCCAGCAGCCAAGATGGCGGGCGTCAAGATACGCAGTATTTT.

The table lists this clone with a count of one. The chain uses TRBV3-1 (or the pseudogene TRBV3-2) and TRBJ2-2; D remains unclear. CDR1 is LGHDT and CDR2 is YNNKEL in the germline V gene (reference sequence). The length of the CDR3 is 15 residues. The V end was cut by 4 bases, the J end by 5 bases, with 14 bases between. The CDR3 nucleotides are TGTGCCAGCAGCCCCCTTAGAGGTACAACCGGGGAGCTGTTTTTT. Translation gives CASSPLRGTTGELFF.

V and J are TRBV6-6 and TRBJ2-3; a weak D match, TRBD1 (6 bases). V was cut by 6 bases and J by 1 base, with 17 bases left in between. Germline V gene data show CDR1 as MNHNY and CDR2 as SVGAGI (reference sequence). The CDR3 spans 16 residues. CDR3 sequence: CASSNQGPQGTDTQYF. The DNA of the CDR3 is TGTGCCAGCAGCAACCAGGGGCCACAAGGCACAGATACGCAGTATTTT.

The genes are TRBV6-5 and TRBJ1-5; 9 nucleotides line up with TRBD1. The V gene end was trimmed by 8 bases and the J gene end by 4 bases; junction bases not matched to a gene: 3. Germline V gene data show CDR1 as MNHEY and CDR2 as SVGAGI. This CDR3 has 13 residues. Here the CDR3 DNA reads TGTGCCAGCGGGACAGGGAGGAATCAGCCCCAGCATTTT. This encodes CASGTGRNQPQHF.

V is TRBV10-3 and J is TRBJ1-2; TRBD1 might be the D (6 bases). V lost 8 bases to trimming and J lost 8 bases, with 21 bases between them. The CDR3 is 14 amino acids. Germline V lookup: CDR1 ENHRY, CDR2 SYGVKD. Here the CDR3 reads CAIRDNNLSEGYTF. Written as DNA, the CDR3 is TGTGCCATCCGGGACAACAACCTCTCTGAGGGCTACACCTTC.

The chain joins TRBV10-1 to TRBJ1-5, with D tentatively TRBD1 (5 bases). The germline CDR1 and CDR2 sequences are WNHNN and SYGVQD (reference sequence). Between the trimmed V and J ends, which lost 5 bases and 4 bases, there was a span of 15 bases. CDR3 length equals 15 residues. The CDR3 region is CASSPQGGDNQPQHF. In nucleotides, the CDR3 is TGCGCCAGCAGTCCTCAGGGAGGAGATAATCAGCCCCAGCATTTT.

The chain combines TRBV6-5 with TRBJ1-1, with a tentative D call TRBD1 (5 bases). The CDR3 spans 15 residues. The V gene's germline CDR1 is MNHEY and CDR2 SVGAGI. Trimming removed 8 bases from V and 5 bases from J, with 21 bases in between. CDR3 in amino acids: CASSRPSRGRTEAFF. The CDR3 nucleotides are TGTGCCAGCTCCAGACCGAGTAGGGGTAGGACTGAAGCTTTCTTT.

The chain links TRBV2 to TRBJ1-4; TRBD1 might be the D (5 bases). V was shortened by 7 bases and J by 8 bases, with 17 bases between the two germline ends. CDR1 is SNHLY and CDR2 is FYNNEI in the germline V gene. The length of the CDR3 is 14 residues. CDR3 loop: CASKSGMGSEKLFF. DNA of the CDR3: TGTGCCAGCAAATCAGGGATGGGTAGCGAAAAACTGTTTTTT. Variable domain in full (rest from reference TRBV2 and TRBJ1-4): EPEVTQTPSHQVTQMGQEVILRCVPISNHLYFYWYRQILGQKVEFLVSFYNNEISEKSEIFDDQFSVERPDGSNFTLKIRSTKLEDSAMYFCASKSGMGSEKLFFGSGTQLSVL.

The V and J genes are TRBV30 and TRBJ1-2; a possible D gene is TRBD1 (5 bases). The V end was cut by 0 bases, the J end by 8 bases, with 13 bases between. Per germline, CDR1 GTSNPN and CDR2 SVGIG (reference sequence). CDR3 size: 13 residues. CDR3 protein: CAWSVLRAGGYTF. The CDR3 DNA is TGTGCCTGGAGTGTACTCAGGGCGGGGGGCTACACCTTC. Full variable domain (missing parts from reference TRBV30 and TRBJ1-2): SQTIHQWPATLVQPVGSPLSLECTVEGTSNPNLYWYRQAAGRGLQLLFYSVGIGQISSEVPQNLSASRPQDRQFILSSKKLLLSDSGFYLCAWSVLRAGGYTFGSGTRLTVV.

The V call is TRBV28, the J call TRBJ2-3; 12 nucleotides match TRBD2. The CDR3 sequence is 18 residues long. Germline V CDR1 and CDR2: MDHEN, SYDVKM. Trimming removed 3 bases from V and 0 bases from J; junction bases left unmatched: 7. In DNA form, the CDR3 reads TGTGCCAGCAGTTTTCTCGGGACTAGCGGGCCAAGCACAGATACGCAGTATTTT. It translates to CASSFLGTSGPSTDTQYF.

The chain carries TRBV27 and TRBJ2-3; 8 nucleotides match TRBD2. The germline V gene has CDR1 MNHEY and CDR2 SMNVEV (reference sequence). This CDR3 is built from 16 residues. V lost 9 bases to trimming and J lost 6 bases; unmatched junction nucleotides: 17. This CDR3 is CASHPPAGGPSDTQYF. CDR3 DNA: TGTGCCAGTCACCCCCCGGCGGGAGGCCCTTCCGATACGCAGTATTTT.

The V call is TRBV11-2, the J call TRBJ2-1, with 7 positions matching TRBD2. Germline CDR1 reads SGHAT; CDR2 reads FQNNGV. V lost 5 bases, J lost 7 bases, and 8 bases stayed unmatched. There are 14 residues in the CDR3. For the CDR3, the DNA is TGTGCCAGCAGCCTACCCTGGGAGGGGAATGAGCAGTTCTTC. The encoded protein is CASSLPWEGNEQFF.

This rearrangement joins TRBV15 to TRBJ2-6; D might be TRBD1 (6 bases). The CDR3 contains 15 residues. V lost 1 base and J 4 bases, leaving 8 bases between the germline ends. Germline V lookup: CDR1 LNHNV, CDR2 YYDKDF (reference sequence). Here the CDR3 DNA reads TGTGCCACCAGCAGAGGGACAGTCGGGGCCAACGTCCTGACTTTC. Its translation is CATSRGTVGANVLTF. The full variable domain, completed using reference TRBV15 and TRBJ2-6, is DAMVIQNPRYQVTQFGKPVTLSCSQTLNHNVMYWYQQKSSQAPKLLFHYYDKDFNNEADTPDNFQSRRPNTSFCFLDIRSPGLGDTAMYLCATSRGTVGANVLTFGAGSRLTVL.

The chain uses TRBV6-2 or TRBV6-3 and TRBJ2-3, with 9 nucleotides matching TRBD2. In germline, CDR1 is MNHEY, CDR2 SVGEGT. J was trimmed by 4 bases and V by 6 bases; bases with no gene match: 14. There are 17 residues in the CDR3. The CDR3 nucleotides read TGTGCCAGCAGCCGGTTAGGACGTAGCGGGGGCGCAGATACGCAGTATTTT. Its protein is CASSRLGRSGGADTQYF.

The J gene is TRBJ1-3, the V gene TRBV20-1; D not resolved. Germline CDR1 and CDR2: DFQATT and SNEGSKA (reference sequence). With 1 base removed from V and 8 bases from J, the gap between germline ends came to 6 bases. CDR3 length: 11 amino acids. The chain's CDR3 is CSARGLDTIYF. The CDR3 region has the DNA TGCAGTGCTAGAGGGTTAGACACCATATATTTT.

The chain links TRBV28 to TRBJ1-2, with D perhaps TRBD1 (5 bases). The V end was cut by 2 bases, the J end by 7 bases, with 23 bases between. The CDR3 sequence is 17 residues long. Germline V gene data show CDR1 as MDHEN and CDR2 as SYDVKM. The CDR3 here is CASSLIRAAGEVSGYTF. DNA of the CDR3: TGTGCCAGCAGTTTAATCAGGGCAGCGGGGGAAGTAAGTGGCTACACCTTC.

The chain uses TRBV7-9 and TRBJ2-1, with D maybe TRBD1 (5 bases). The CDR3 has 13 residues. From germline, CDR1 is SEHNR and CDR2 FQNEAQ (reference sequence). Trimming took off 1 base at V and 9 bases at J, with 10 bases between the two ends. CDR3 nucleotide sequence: TGTGCCAGCAGCTTAGTTAGGGGTAGTGAGCAGTTCTTC. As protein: CASSLVRGSEQFF.

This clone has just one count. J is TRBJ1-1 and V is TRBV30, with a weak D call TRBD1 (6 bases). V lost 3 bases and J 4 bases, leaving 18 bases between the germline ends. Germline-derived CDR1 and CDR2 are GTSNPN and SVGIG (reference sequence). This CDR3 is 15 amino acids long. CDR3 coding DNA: TGTGCCTGGAGGGACAGAGCAGGGCCAGGCACTGAAGCTTTCTTT. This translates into CAWRDRAGPGTEAFF.

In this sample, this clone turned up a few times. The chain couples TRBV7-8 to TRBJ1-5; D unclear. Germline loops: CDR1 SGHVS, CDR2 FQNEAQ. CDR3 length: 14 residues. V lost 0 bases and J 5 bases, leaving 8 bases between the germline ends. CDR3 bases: TGTGCCAGCAGCTTAGCGCGGGCGGATCAGCCCCAGCATTTT. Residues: CASSLARADQPQHF.

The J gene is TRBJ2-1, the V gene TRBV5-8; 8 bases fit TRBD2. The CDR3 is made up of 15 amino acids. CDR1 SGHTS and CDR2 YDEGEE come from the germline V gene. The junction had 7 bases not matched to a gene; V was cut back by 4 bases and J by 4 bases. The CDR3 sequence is CASSPRAGGYNEQFF. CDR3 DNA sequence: TGTGCCAGCAGCCCCCGCGCGGGAGGTTACAATGAGCAGTTCTTC.

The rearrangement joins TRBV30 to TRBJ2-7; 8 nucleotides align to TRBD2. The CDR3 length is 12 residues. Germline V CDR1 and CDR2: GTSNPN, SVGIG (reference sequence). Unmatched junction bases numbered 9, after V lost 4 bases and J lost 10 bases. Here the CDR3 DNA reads TGTGCCTGGAAGGGTGGCGGGAGGAGTCAGTACTTC. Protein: CAWKGGGRSQYF.

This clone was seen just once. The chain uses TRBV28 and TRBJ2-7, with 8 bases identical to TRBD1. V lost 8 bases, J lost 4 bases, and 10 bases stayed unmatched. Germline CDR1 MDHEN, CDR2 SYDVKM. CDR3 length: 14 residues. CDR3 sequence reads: CASSQGDRGYEQYF. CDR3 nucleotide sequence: TGTGCCAGCTCACAGGGAGACAGGGGTTACGAGCAGTACTTC.

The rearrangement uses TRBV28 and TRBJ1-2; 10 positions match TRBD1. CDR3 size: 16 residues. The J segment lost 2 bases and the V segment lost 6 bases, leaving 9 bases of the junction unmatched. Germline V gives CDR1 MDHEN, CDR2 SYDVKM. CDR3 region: CASSQDRGGWNYGYTF. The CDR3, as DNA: TGTGCCAGCAGCCAGGACAGGGGGGGATGGAACTATGGCTACACCTTC.